This is a list of T cell receptor beta chains from one sample in a study of Graves' ophthalmopathy and Graves' hyperthyroidism. TCRdb itself ran the multiplex PCR reads through MiXCR, one entry per CDR3 protein. The repertoire holds about 620,000 distinct CDR3 sequences, with approximately 22% as singletons. The sample comprised peripheral blood. These TCRs come from a young woman with stable Graves' hyperthyroidism. Some clones in this sample may be carry-over from other donors' samples. Each CDR3 is given with its conserved first and last residue. D genes are given only for firm matches. Clone sizes are given selectively: once, few, many, or a class where the clone is expanded.

V gene: TRBV19; clone size: -; J gene: TRBJ2-4; D gene: TRBD1; CDR3 protein: CASRDRGSKNIQYF; CDR3 DNA: TGTGCCAGTAGAGACAGGGGATCCAAAAACATTCAGTACTTC
V gene: TRBV20-1; clone size: -; J gene: TRBJ1-1; D gene: TRBD1; CDR3 protein: CSARKGALTEAFF; CDR3 DNA: TGCAGTGCCAGAAAGGGGGCGCTTACTGAAGCTTTCTTT
V gene: TRBV12-3/TRBV12-4; clone size: -; J gene: TRBJ1-1; D gene: TRBD1; CDR3 protein: CASIAGGWTEAFF; CDR3 DNA: TGTGCCAGCATCGCAGGGGGTTGGACTGAAGCTTTCTTT
V gene: TRBV19; clone size: many; J gene: TRBJ2-7; D gene: TRBD2; CDR3 protein: CASSRDYGSYEQYF; CDR3 DNA: TGTGCCAGTAGCAGGGACTATGGTTCCTACGAGCAGTACTTC
V gene: TRBV25-1; clone size: many; J gene: TRBJ1-2; D gene: -; CDR3 protein: CASSESGRGYGYTF; CDR3 DNA: TGTGCCAGCAGTGAATCAGGCAGAGGCTATGGCTACACCTTC
V gene: TRBV12-3/TRBV12-4; clone size: many; J gene: TRBJ1-2; D gene: -; CDR3 protein: CASSLASWYSNYGYTF; CDR3 DNA: TGTGCCAGCAGTTTAGCATCTTGGTACTCTAACTATGGCTACACCTTC
V gene: TRBV6-1; clone size: few; J gene: TRBJ1-2; D gene: -; CDR3 protein: CASVPSGGYGYTF; CDR3 DNA: TGTGCCAGTGTCCCGAGCGGAGGCTATGGCTACACCTTC
V gene: TRBV6-4; clone size: -; J gene: TRBJ2-2; D gene: TRBD1; CDR3 protein: CASARGKAGELFF; CDR3 DNA: TGTGCCAGCGCCAGGGGGAAAGCCGGGGAGCTGTTTTTT
V gene: TRBV20-1; clone size: many; J gene: TRBJ2-4; D gene: -; CDR3 protein: CSARDEQGVLESQYF; CDR3 DNA: TGCAGTGCTAGAGATGAACAGGGAGTATTAGAGAGTCAGTACTTC
V gene: TRBV9; clone size: many; J gene: TRBJ1-1; D gene: -; CDR3 protein: CASSVEGVNTEAFF; CDR3 DNA: TGTGCCAGCAGCGTAGAGGGGGTGAACACTGAAGCTTTCTTT
V gene: TRBV6-5; clone size: -; J gene: TRBJ1-2; D gene: -; CDR3 protein: CASSYRHRTNYGYTF; CDR3 DNA: TGTGCCAGCAGTTACCGACATCGGACTAACTATGGCTACACCTTC
V gene: TRBV28; clone size: many; J gene: TRBJ2-7; D gene: -; CDR3 protein: CASSSPDGTYEQYF; CDR3 DNA: TGTGCCAGCAGTTCTCCGGACGGTACCTACGAGCAGTACTTC
V gene: TRBV28; clone size: many; J gene: TRBJ2-5; D gene: TRBD2; CDR3 protein: CASSLMGGSGETQYF; CDR3 DNA: TGTGCCAGCAGCCTAATGGGAGGGTCGGGAGAGACCCAGTACTTC
V gene: TRBV28; clone size: many; J gene: TRBJ1-2; D gene: -; CDR3 protein: CASSRGFGYGHTF; CDR3 DNA: TGTGCCAGCAGTCGCGGTTTCGGCTATGGCCACACCTTC
V gene: TRBV12-3/TRBV12-4; clone size: -; J gene: TRBJ1-3; D gene: TRBD1; CDR3 protein: CASRDRAGNTIYF; CDR3 DNA: TGTGCCAGCAGGGACAGGGCTGGAAACACCATATATTTT
V gene: TRBV6-1; clone size: -; J gene: TRBJ2-7; D gene: -; CDR3 protein: CASSDDRYYEQYF; CDR3 DNA: TGTGCCAGCAGTGACGACAGGTACTACGAGCAGTACTTC
V gene: TRBV6-2/TRBV6-3; clone size: many; J gene: TRBJ2-4; D gene: -; CDR3 protein: CASSPAEGIQYF; CDR3 DNA: TGTGCCAGCAGTCCGGCAGAAGGCATTCAGTACTTC
V gene: TRBV2; clone size: -; J gene: TRBJ1-2; D gene: -; CDR3 protein: CASSPRGVTYGYTF; CDR3 DNA: TGTGCCAGCAGTCCCCGGGGGGTAACGTATGGCTACACCTTC
V gene: TRBV3-1; clone size: few; J gene: TRBJ2-6; D gene: TRBD2; CDR3 protein: CASSQDPRLAGASGANVLTF; CDR3 DNA: TGTGCCAGCAGCCAAGATCCCAGACTAGCGGGGGCCTCTGGGGCCAACGTCCTGACTTTC
V gene: TRBV7-3; clone size: many; J gene: TRBJ2-4; D gene: TRBD1; CDR3 protein: CASSSSTGGAKNIQYF; CDR3 DNA: TGTGCCAGCAGCTCTTCGACAGGGGGAGCCAAAAACATTCAGTACTTC
V gene: TRBV6-5; clone size: -; J gene: TRBJ1-3; D gene: -; CDR3 protein: CASSYIEGAGNTIYF; CDR3 DNA: TGTGCCAGCAGTTATATCGAGGGCGCGGGAAACACCATATATTTT
V gene: TRBV28; clone size: -; J gene: TRBJ2-2; D gene: TRBD2; CDR3 protein: CASSLGLAVYTGELFF; CDR3 DNA: TGTGCCAGCAGTTTAGGGCTAGCGGTTTACACCGGGGAGCTGTTTTTT
V gene: TRBV6-2/TRBV6-3; clone size: few; J gene: TRBJ2-2; D gene: -; CDR3 protein: CASSSNTGSGELFF; CDR3 DNA: TGTGCCAGCAGTTCAAACACAGGGTCCGGGGAGCTGTTTTTT
V gene: TRBV6-1; clone size: many; J gene: TRBJ1-1; D gene: -; CDR3 protein: CASSVTAMNTEAFF; CDR3 DNA: TGTGCCAGCAGTGTGACAGCCATGAACACTGAAGCTTTCTTT
V gene: TRBV24-1; clone size: once; J gene: TRBJ2-5; D gene: -; CDR3 protein: CATSDWGGQETQYF; CDR3 DNA: TGTGCCACCAGTGATTGGGGTGGGCAAGAGACCCAGTACTTC
V gene: TRBV6-1; clone size: -; J gene: TRBJ1-6; D gene: TRBD1; CDR3 protein: CASSPGQGAYNSPLHF; CDR3 DNA: TGTGCCAGCAGTCCGGGACAGGGGGCCTATAATTCACCCCTCCACTTT
V gene: TRBV6-4; clone size: -; J gene: TRBJ2-2; D gene: -; CDR3 protein: CASARGAGANTGELFF; CDR3 DNA: TGTGCCAGCGCACGGGGCGCGGGCGCGAACACCGGGGAGCTGTTTTTT
V gene: TRBV6-1; clone size: -; J gene: TRBJ1-5; D gene: -; CDR3 protein: CASRRRRGGPQHF; CDR3 DNA: TGTGCCAGCAGGCGCCGAAGGGGGGGGCCCCAGCATTTT
V gene: TRBV12-3/TRBV12-4; clone size: -; J gene: TRBJ2-7; D gene: TRBD1; CDR3 protein: CASRPGQASYEQYF; CDR3 DNA: TGTGCCAGCAGACCGGGACAGGCTTCCTACGAGCAGTACTTC
V gene: TRBV7-2; clone size: -; J gene: TRBJ2-2; D gene: -; CDR3 protein: CASSLAGQTTGELFF; CDR3 DNA: TGTGCCAGCAGCTTAGCCGGACAGACCACCGGGGAGCTGTTTTTT
V gene: TRBV20-1; clone size: many; J gene: TRBJ2-5; D gene: -; CDR3 protein: CSAYMTEKETQYF; CDR3 DNA: TGCAGTGCTTACATGACCGAAAAAGAGACCCAGTACTTC
V gene: TRBV18; clone size: few; J gene: TRBJ2-5; D gene: -; CDR3 protein: CASSPPLEETQYF; CDR3 DNA: TGTGCCAGCTCACCACCGTTGGAAGAGACCCAGTACTTC
V gene: TRBV28; clone size: many; J gene: TRBJ1-1; D gene: -; CDR3 protein: CASSRLSLWAFF; CDR3 DNA: TGTGCCAGCAGTCGACTATCTCTCTGGGCTTTCTTT
V gene: TRBV2; clone size: -; J gene: TRBJ2-6; D gene: -; CDR3 protein: CASSETGQHSGANVLTF; CDR3 DNA: TGTGCCAGCAGTGAAACTGGACAGCACTCTGGGGCCAACGTCCTGACTTTC
V gene: TRBV11-2; clone size: many; J gene: TRBJ1-1; D gene: -; CDR3 protein: CASLRRAEAFF; CDR3 DNA: TGTGCCAGCCTCAGGAGGGCTGAAGCTTTCTTT
V gene: TRBV6-5; clone size: many; J gene: TRBJ2-7; D gene: TRBD1; CDR3 protein: CASSSLLKTGGRAYEQYF; CDR3 DNA: TGTGCCAGCAGTTCTCTACTGAAAACAGGGGGTCGCGCCTACGAGCAGTACTTC
V gene: TRBV3-1; clone size: -; J gene: TRBJ1-2; D gene: -; CDR3 protein: CATSDSANYGYTF; CDR3 DNA: TGTGCCACCTCTGACAGTGCCAACTATGGCTACACCTTC
V gene: TRBV6-1; clone size: -; J gene: TRBJ1-5; D gene: TRBD1; CDR3 protein: CASSKAGGQVPYSNQPQHF; CDR3 DNA: TGTGCCAGCAGTAAAGCAGGGGGACAGGTTCCCTATAGCAATCAGCCCCAGCATTTT
V gene: TRBV19; clone size: many; J gene: TRBJ2-2; D gene: -; CDR3 protein: CASSISETGELFF; CDR3 DNA: TGTGCCAGTAGTATTTCAGAAACCGGGGAGCTGTTTTTT
V gene: TRBV6-9; clone size: few; J gene: TRBJ2-5; D gene: -; CDR3 protein: CASSYFSGETQYF; CDR3 DNA: TGTGCCAGCAGTTATTTTTCGGGAGAGACCCAGTACTTC
V gene: TRBV12-3/TRBV12-4; clone size: -; J gene: TRBJ1-2; D gene: -; CDR3 protein: CASSQGPGYTF; CDR3 DNA: TGTGCCAGCAGTCAGGGACCAGGCTACACCTTC
V gene: TRBV12-3/TRBV12-4; clone size: few; J gene: TRBJ1-5; D gene: -; CDR3 protein: CASSYRGRNQPQHF; CDR3 DNA: TGTGCCAGCAGTTACCGGGGTCGCAATCAGCCCCAGCATTTT
V gene: TRBV20-1; clone size: many; J gene: TRBJ1-1; D gene: TRBD1; CDR3 protein: CSAFTGVAVASEAFF; CDR3 DNA: TGCAGTGCTTTTACAGGGGTGGCTGTGGCTTCTGAAGCTTTCTTT
V gene: TRBV12-3/TRBV12-4; clone size: many; J gene: TRBJ1-1; D gene: TRBD1; CDR3 protein: CASSLDRGEAVNTEAFF; CDR3 DNA: TGTGCCAGCAGTTTAGACAGGGGGGAAGCGGTAAACACTGAAGCTTTCTTT
V gene: TRBV9; clone size: -; J gene: TRBJ1-5; D gene: TRBD1; CDR3 protein: CASSVGPGGNQPQHF; CDR3 DNA: TGTGCCAGCAGCGTAGGGCCAGGGGGAAATCAGCCCCAGCATTTT
V gene: TRBV6-1; clone size: many; J gene: TRBJ1-1; D gene: -; CDR3 protein: CASRAESPTSAFF; CDR3 DNA: TGTGCCAGCAGGGCTGAATCTCCGACCTCCGCTTTCTTT
V gene: TRBV24-1; clone size: many; J gene: TRBJ2-5; D gene: -; CDR3 protein: CAVGLVGVQETQYF; CDR3 DNA: TGTGCCGTCGGGTTAGTGGGGGTCCAAGAGACCCAGTACTTC
V gene: TRBV7-2; clone size: many; J gene: TRBJ1-1; D gene: -; CDR3 protein: CASSFSGANTEAFF; CDR3 DNA: TGTGCCAGCAGCTTTTCAGGGGCTAACACTGAAGCTTTCTTT
V gene: TRBV6-2/TRBV6-3; clone size: -; J gene: TRBJ2-7; D gene: -; CDR3 protein: CASSLEQSGEQYF; CDR3 DNA: TGTGCCAGCAGTTTAGAACAGTCTGGCGAGCAGTACTTC
V gene: TRBV5-1; clone size: few; J gene: TRBJ2-5; D gene: TRBD2; CDR3 protein: CASSANGLAAQETQYF; CDR3 DNA: TGCGCCAGCAGCGCGAACGGACTAGCGGCCCAAGAGACCCAGTACTTC
V gene: TRBV4-1; clone size: many; J gene: TRBJ2-7; D gene: TRBD2; CDR3 protein: CASSQGTSWREQYF; CDR3 DNA: TGCGCCAGCAGCCAGGGGACTAGCTGGCGGGAGCAGTACTTC
V gene: TRBV5-5; clone size: many; J gene: TRBJ1-1; D gene: TRBD1; CDR3 protein: CASSSSPTGGTEAFF; CDR3 DNA: TGTGCCAGCAGCTCATCCCCTACAGGGGGCACTGAAGCTTTCTTT
V gene: TRBV6-1; clone size: -; J gene: TRBJ2-3; D gene: -; CDR3 protein: CASREGAGYPDTQYF; CDR3 DNA: TGTGCCAGCAGGGAAGGGGCGGGCTATCCAGATACGCAGTATTTT
V gene: TRBV7-3; clone size: many; J gene: TRBJ2-5; D gene: TRBD2; CDR3 protein: CASSPTLAGRETQYF; CDR3 DNA: TGTGCCAGCAGCCCTACCCTAGCGGGGCGAGAGACCCAGTACTTC